The 30 T cell receptor beta chains below come from one sample, sequenced in a study of T cells after yellow fever vaccination. TCRdb itself ran the 5' RACE reads through MiXCR, one entry per CDR3 protein. The sample comprises about 350,000 distinct CDR3 sequences, roughly 8.4% of which are singletons, and roughly 18% rests with the top ten. The sample was PBMCs, taken approximately 40 days after the first yellow fever vaccination. All receptors come from a man aged 18 to 29 who received the YFV17D yellow fever vaccine.

J is TRBJ2-7 and V is TRBV12-3 or TRBV12-4; tentatively, D is TRBD1 (6 bases). With 5 bases removed from V and 3 bases from J, the gap between germline ends came to 11 bases. There are 13 residues in the CDR3. This CDR3 is CASSRTESYEQYF. CDR3 coding DNA: TGTGCCAGCAGTCGGACAGAAAGCTACGAGCAGTACTTC.

The sample holds a few counts of this clonotype. The V gene is TRBV7-2, the J gene TRBJ1-1, with a weak D call TRBD1 (6 bases). CDR3 size: 11 residues. The germline V and J ends were trimmed by 5 bases and 7 bases, with 8 bases remaining between them. The V gene's germline CDR1 is SGHTA and CDR2 FQGNSA. The chain's CDR3 is CASSKDSEAFF. CDR3 in DNA: TGTGCCAGCAGCAAGGACAGTGAAGCTTTCTTT.

This clonotype showed up just a few times. The chain joins TRBV27 to TRBJ2-3, with TRBD1 matching 9 bases. The germline V gene has CDR1 MNHEY and CDR2 SMNVEV (reference sequence). The J segment lost 2 bases and the V segment lost 2 bases, leaving 5 bases of the junction unmatched. CDR3 size: 16 residues. In DNA, the CDR3 is TGTGCCAGCAGTTTAAGGGGACAGGGTTTCACAGATACGCAGTATTTT. This sequence encodes CASSLRGQGFTDTQYF.

The J gene is TRBJ1-1, the V gene TRBV5-6; TRBD1 is a possible D gene (5 bases). The V and J ends lost 4 bases and 5 bases respectively, with 9 bases between them. CDR1 and CDR2 (germline): SGHDT, YYEEEE. CDR3 size: 12 residues. The CDR3 sequence is CASSVGETEAFF. The CDR3 DNA follows: TGTGCCAGCAGCGTGGGGGAGACTGAAGCTTTCTTT. Full variable domain (missing parts from reference TRBV5-6 and TRBJ1-1): DAGVTQSPTHLIKTRGQQVTLRCSPKSGHDTVSWYQQALGQGPQFIFQYYEEEERQRGNFPDRFSGHQFPNYSSELNVNALLLGDSALYLCASSVGETEAFFGQGTRLTVV.

The rearrangement uses TRBV5-5 and TRBJ1-1; the D gene is possibly TRBD1 (5 bases). V was trimmed by 0 bases and J by 8 bases, leaving 14 bases between them. This CDR3 has 14 amino acids. Germline CDR1 and CDR2: SGHKS and YYEKEE (reference sequence). CDR3 sequence: CASSLVRQGWEAFF. The CDR3 coding sequence is TGTGCCAGCAGCTTGGTAAGGCAGGGTTGGGAAGCTTTCTTT.

This clonotype has just a few counts. The chain links TRBV4-3 to TRBJ1-6, with D unclear. Germline CDR1 and CDR2: LGHNA and YSLEER. This CDR3 has 15 residues. Trimming removed 3 bases at V and 8 bases at J, with 14 bases between. CDR3 in amino acids: CASSQDPFQDSPLHF. The CDR3 region has the DNA TGCGCCAGCAGCCAGGATCCCTTCCAGGATTCACCCCTCCACTTT.

The chain employs TRBV27 and TRBJ2-3, with 7 nucleotides matching TRBD1. Trimming cost V 4 bases and J 7 bases; bases outside gene matches: 8. The CDR3 sequence is 14 residues long. The germline V gene encodes CDR1 MNHEY and CDR2 SMNVEV (reference sequence). The DNA of the CDR3 is TGTGCCAGCAGTTCTGGGACAGAGGGAAATACGCAGTATTTT. Encoded protein: CASSSGTEGNTQYF.

The V gene is TRBV12-3 or TRBV12-4, the J gene TRBJ1-6; D is ambiguous. The CDR3 runs 13 residues. Trimming pared 3 bases from V and 8 bases from J, leaving 8 bases between. Here the CDR3 DNA reads TGTGCCAGCAGTTTGACTGCGGATTCACCCCTCCACTTT. Translated: CASSLTADSPLHF.

The chain joins TRBV20-1 to TRBJ2-5; D might be TRBD2 (7 bases). Germline CDR1 is DFQATT and CDR2 is SNEGSKA (reference sequence). This CDR3 region has 14 residues. Deletions cut 6 bases from V and 5 bases from J, with 19 bases between. CDR3: CSAPVGGASETQYF. The DNA of the CDR3 is TGCAGTGCCCCAGTGGGGGGGGCCTCGGAGACCCAGTACTTC.

The rearrangement links TRBV20-1 to TRBJ2-7, with 9 bases matching TRBD2. Unmatched junction bases numbered 6, after V lost 6 bases and J lost 0 bases. The V gene's germline CDR1 is DFQATT and CDR2 SNEGSKA (reference sequence). This CDR3 region has 14 residues. CDR3 region: CSAPVSGGSYEQYF. Here the CDR3 DNA reads TGCAGTGCGCCGGTTAGCGGGGGCTCCTACGAGCAGTACTTC.

This clonotype was observed many times. The rearrangement uses TRBV7-9 and TRBJ2-3; 7 bases align to TRBD1. Per germline, CDR1 SEHNR and CDR2 FQNEAQ (reference sequence). The CDR3 has 13 residues. J lost 4 bases, V lost 5 bases, and 3 bases had no gene match. The CDR3 DNA reads TGTGCCAGCAGCCCTAGGGGGCCAGATACGCAGTATTTT. Its protein product is CASSPRGPDTQYF.

This clonotype was observed many times. The rearrangement uses TRBV12-3 or TRBV12-4 and TRBJ2-2; TRBD1 matches at 8 bases. The CDR3 runs 15 residues. V was clipped by 5 bases and J by 5 bases; unmatched bases: 7. This chain's CDR3 is CASSRGQGSTGELFF. CDR3 in DNA: TGTGCCAGCAGTCGCGGACAGGGTTCGACCGGGGAGCTGTTTTTT.

This clonotype was recorded a few times. The chain combines TRBV11-2 with TRBJ1-2; D unclear. V shed 2 bases and J shed 7 bases, with 8 bases lying between them. Germline V gene lookup returns CDR1 SGHAT and CDR2 FQNNGV. CDR3 size: 12 residues. The CDR3: CASSLFDFGYTF. CDR3 bases: TGTGCCAGCAGCTTATTTGATTTTGGCTACACCTTC.

This clonotype appeared a few times. The J gene is TRBJ2-2, the V gene TRBV19; D call uncertain. Germline CDR1 and CDR2: LNHDA and SQIVND (reference sequence). V dropped 8 bases and J dropped 4 bases, with 5 bases sitting between them. This CDR3 has 11 amino acids. CDR3 DNA: TGTGCCAGTGAGCGCACCGGGGAGCTGTTTTTT. Residues: CASERTGELFF. Based on the CDR3 plus reference TRBV19 and TRBJ2-2, the full variable domain is DGGITQSPKYLFRKEGQNVTLSCEQNLNHDAMYWYRQDPGQGLRLIYYSQIVNDFQKGDIAEGYSVSREKKESFPLTVTSAQKNPTAFYLCASERTGELFFGEGSRLTVL.

The genes are TRBV9 and TRBJ2-5; TRBD1 matches at 8 bases. This CDR3 region has 17 residues. The V gene end was trimmed by 0 bases and the J gene end by 4 bases; junction bases not matched to a gene: 11. Germline V gene sequence: CDR1 SGDLS, CDR2 YYNGEE. The CDR3 sequence: CASSVALTGEPGETQYF. Written as DNA, the CDR3 is TGTGCCAGCAGCGTAGCTCTGACAGGGGAGCCAGGAGAGACCCAGTACTTC. The full variable domain, its missing parts supplied by reference TRBV9 and TRBJ2-5, is DSGVTQTPKHLITATGQRVTLRCSPRSGDLSVYWYQQSLDQGLQFLIQYYNGEERAKGNILERFSAQQFPDLHSELNLSSLELGDSALYFCASSVALTGEPGETQYFGPGTRLLVL.

The chain recombines TRBV30 with TRBJ1-3, with TRBD1 matching 8 bases. CDR3 size: 15 residues. Germline V CDR1 and CDR2: GTSNPN, SVGIG (reference sequence). Trimming at V came to 6 bases and at J to 0 bases, leaving 7 bases not matched to a gene. In DNA form, the CDR3 reads TGTGCCTGCAGACAGGGGACAGCCTCTGGAAACACCATATATTTT. Protein sequence: CACRQGTASGNTIYF. Variable domain in full (rest from reference TRBV30 and TRBJ1-3): SQTIHQWPATLVQPVGSPLSLECTVEGTSNPNLYWYRQAAGRGLQLLFYSVGIGQISSEVPQNLSASRPQDRQFILSSKKLLLSDSGFYLCACRQGTASGNTIYFGEGSWLTVV.

The chain is built from TRBV7-2 and TRBJ1-6, with D tentatively TRBD1 (5 bases). The CDR3 length is 15 residues. With 5 bases removed from V and 5 bases from J, the gap between germline ends came to 13 bases. Germline CDR1 reads SGHTA; CDR2 reads FQGNSA. The CDR3 nucleotides are TGTGCCAGCAGCGCAAGACAGACGAATAATTCACCCCTCCACTTT. As protein: CASSARQTNNSPLHF.

This chain uses TRBV20-1 with TRBJ2-5; no clear D gene. Germline V lookup: CDR1 DFQATT, CDR2 SNEGSKA (reference sequence). This CDR3 has 14 residues. Trimming removed 4 bases from V and 2 bases from J, with 14 bases in between. CDR3 DNA: TGCAGTGCTACACGGACGGCTCTGCAAGAGACCCAGTACTTC. It translates to CSATRTALQETQYF.

The chain is built from TRBV6-1 and TRBJ2-1; perhaps TRBD2 as D (5 bases). Trimming left V 4 bases short and J 0 bases short, with 10 bases between. CDR3 length equals 15 residues. Germline loops: CDR1 MNHNS, CDR2 SASEGT. The CDR3 spells CASSGAGSSYNEQFF. Here the CDR3 DNA reads TGTGCCAGCAGTGGGGCGGGCAGCTCCTACAATGAGCAGTTCTTC.

Remarks on this clonotype: This could be a read error, since a much larger clone is one nucleotide away. V usage is TRBV11-1 and J usage is TRBJ2-1, with D perhaps assigned TRBD1 or TRBD2 (6 bases each). The V end was cut by 5 bases, the J end by 0 bases, with 23 bases between. Germline lookup yields CDR1 SGHAT and CDR2 FQDESV (reference sequence). The CDR3 extends over 19 amino acids. The CDR3 protein is CASSTRDGTGASSYNEQFF. CDR3 DNA: TGTGCCAGCAGCACACGCGACGGTACGGGGGCCAGCTCCTACAATGAGCAGTTCTTC.

The sample holds a few counts of this clonotype. The chain combines TRBV3-1 with TRBJ2-3, with D hard to call. The CDR3 length is 16 residues. V lost 2 bases, J lost 2 bases, and 14 bases lay in between. Per the germline V gene, CDR1 is LGHDT and CDR2 is YNNKEL (reference sequence). The CDR3 bases are TGTGCCAGCAGCCAAAAGAAAAGAGCACTCACAGATACGCAGTATTTT. Amino acids: CASSQKKRALTDTQYF.

This chain joins TRBV15 and TRBJ2-3; D is uncertain. Deletions cut 6 bases from V and 1 base from J, with 8 bases between. The CDR3 length is 13 residues. Germline V CDR1 and CDR2: LNHNV, YYDKDF (reference sequence). CDR3 in amino acids: CATRDLRTDTQYF. DNA of the CDR3: TGTGCCACCAGAGACCTCCGCACAGATACGCAGTATTTT.

This chain uses TRBV29-1 with TRBJ1-1; a weak D match, TRBD1 (5 bases). Looked up from germline, CDR1 is SQVTM and CDR2 is ANQGSEA. V lost 6 bases and J 0 bases, leaving 17 bases between the germline ends. The CDR3 is 15 amino acids. In DNA, the CDR3 is TGCAGCGTGGGGGTTGGCGCTCGAGTGAACACTGAAGCTTTCTTT. This gives the protein CSVGVGARVNTEAFF.

V usage is TRBV25-1 and J usage is TRBJ1-2, with 7 bases lining up with TRBD1. Germline CDR1 is MGHDK and CDR2 is SYGVNS. V shed 8 bases, J shed 6 bases, and the junction held 12 bases outside the gene matches. The CDR3 spans 14 residues. The CDR3 nucleotides read TGTGCCAGCCGCGACACGGGACAGATGAATGGCTACACCTTC. Translating it yields CASRDTGQMNGYTF.

This clonotype has a handful of counts. CDR3 residues: CASSSPGRSRGGYTF. Written as DNA, the CDR3 is TGCGCCAGCAGCTCTCCGGGACGGAGTCGAGGGGGCTACACCTTC. The chain recombines TRBV5-1 with TRBJ1-2; possibly TRBD1 for D (5 bases). Per the germline V gene, CDR1 is SGHRS and CDR2 is YFSETQ. The CDR3 runs 15 residues. V was trimmed by 3 bases and J by 8 bases, leaving 20 bases between them.

J is TRBJ2-3 and V is TRBV5-4; tentatively, D is TRBD1 or TRBD2 (6 bases each). V was pared by 4 bases and J by 5 bases, with 20 bases between. This CDR3 contains 16 residues. Germline V gene lookup returns CDR1 SGHNT and CDR2 YYREEE (reference sequence). CDR3 protein: CASSAGNPGAGDTQYF. CDR3 in DNA: TGTGCCAGCAGCGCGGGGAATCCGGGGGCGGGAGATACGCAGTATTTT.

The DNA for the CDR3 is TGTGCCAGCAGTCTCCACCCTAGCGGGGGCCCTCAAGAGACCCAGTACTTC. It yields the protein CASSLHPSGGPQETQYF. The chain employs TRBV27 and TRBJ2-5; 10 nucleotides match TRBD2. Per germline, CDR1 MNHEY and CDR2 SMNVEV (reference sequence). The CDR3 loop spans 17 amino acids. With V trimmed by 5 bases and J by 2 bases, 11 bases remained unmatched.

This clonotype was observed a few times. The chain recombines TRBV5-1 with TRBJ1-5; D gene ambiguous. The CDR3 spans 15 residues. Germline-derived CDR1 and CDR2 are SGHRS and YFSETQ. The germline V and J ends were trimmed by 2 bases and 1 base, with 10 bases remaining between them. The CDR3: CASSLGGSSNQPQHF. In DNA form, the CDR3 reads TGCGCCAGCAGCTTAGGAGGATCGAGCAATCAGCCCCAGCATTTT. Using reference TRBV5-1 and TRBJ1-5 for the parts outside the CDR3, the full variable domain is KAGVTQTPRYLIKTRGQQVTLSCSPISGHRSVSWYQQTPGQGLQFLFEYFSETQRNKGNFPGRFSGRQFSNSRSEMNVSTLELGDSALYLCASSLGGSSNQPQHFGDGTRLSIL.

In this sample, this clonotype turned up a few times. The chain is built from TRBV30 and TRBJ2-3; 13 bases fit TRBD2. V lost 1 base to trimming and J lost 5 bases; unmatched junction nucleotides: 9. Germline V gene data show CDR1 as GTSNPN and CDR2 as SVGIG (reference sequence). The CDR3 length is 17 residues. CDR3 DNA sequence: TGTGCCTGGAGTGGGGGACTAGCGGGACCACCGTTAGATACGCAGTATTTT. Translation gives CAWSGGLAGPPLDTQYF. The full variable domain, its missing parts supplied by reference TRBV30 and TRBJ2-3, is SQTIHQWPATLVQPVGSPLSLECTVEGTSNPNLYWYRQAAGRGLQLLFYSVGIGQISSEVPQNLSASRPQDRQFILSSKKLLLSDSGFYLCAWSGGLAGPPLDTQYFGPGTRLTVL.

This sequence joins TRBV28 and TRBJ2-6, with D unclear. There are 13 residues in the CDR3. The germline V gene has CDR1 MDHEN and CDR2 SYDVKM. V was cut by 8 bases and J by 0 bases, with 5 bases left in between. CDR3 DNA sequence: TGTGCCAGCCTTGGCTCTGGGGCCAACGTCCTGACTTTC. Amino acids: CASLGSGANVLTF.